The clone carrying this T cell receptor (beta chain) was counted a few times. With 3 bases removed from V and 8 bases from J, the gap between germline ends came to 5 bases. The CDR3 totals 11 residues. Germline-derived CDR1 and CDR2 are MNHEY and SVGEGT. This sample is part of a study of blood T cell repertoires in COVID-19. Across the study: Donors in the United States, Italy and Spain gave samples during acute or convalescent COVID-19.

In the original processing: Estimated nucleated cell counts came from reference gene primer amplification. Profiled with immunoSEQ multiplex PCR; TCRdb holds only in-frame clones, not every one. That table furnishes V, J and clone size, whereas the DNA furnished D and trimming. The profile shows about 62,000 clones, about four fifths of them singletons. The sequence came from a woman aged 45-60 years with active or convalescent COVID-19. This chain joins TRBV6-2 or TRBV6-3 and TRBJ2-1; no reliable D call. Sequencing input: peripheral blood. Here the CDR3 reads CASSYSHEQFF. The CDR3 DNA reads TGTGCCAGCAGTTATTCTCATGAGCAGTTCTTC.